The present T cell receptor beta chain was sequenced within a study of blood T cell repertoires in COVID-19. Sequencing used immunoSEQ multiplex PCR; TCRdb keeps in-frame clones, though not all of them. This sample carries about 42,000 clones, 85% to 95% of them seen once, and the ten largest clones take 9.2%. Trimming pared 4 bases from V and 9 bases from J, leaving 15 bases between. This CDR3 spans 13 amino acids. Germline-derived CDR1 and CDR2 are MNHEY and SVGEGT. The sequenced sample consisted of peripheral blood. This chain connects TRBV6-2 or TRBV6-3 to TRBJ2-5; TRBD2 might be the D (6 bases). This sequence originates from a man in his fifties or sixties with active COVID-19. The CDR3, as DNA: TGTGCCAGCAGTTTGATGGGTCGGAGGGCCCAGTACTTC. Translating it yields CASSLMGRRAQYF.